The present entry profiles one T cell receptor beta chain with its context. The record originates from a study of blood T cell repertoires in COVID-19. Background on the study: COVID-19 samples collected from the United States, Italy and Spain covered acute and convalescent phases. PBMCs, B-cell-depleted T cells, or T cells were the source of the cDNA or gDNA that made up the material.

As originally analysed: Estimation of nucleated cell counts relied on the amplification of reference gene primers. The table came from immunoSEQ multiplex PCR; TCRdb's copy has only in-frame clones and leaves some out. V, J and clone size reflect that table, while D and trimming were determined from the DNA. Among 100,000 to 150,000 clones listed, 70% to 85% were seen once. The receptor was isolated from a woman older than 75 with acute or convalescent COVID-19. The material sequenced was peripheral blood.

DNA of the CDR3: TGTGCCAGCAGCTTAGGGATAACTACTAGCGGGATTAAGGTGCAGTTCTTC. It is translated as CASSLGITTSGIKVQFF. The chain combines TRBV7-8 with TRBJ2-1, with TRBD2 matching over 10 bases. The CDR3 has 17 residues. Germline CDR1 reads SGHVS; CDR2 reads FQNEAQ. V shed 1 base and J 12 bases; nucleotides not matched to a gene: 15.